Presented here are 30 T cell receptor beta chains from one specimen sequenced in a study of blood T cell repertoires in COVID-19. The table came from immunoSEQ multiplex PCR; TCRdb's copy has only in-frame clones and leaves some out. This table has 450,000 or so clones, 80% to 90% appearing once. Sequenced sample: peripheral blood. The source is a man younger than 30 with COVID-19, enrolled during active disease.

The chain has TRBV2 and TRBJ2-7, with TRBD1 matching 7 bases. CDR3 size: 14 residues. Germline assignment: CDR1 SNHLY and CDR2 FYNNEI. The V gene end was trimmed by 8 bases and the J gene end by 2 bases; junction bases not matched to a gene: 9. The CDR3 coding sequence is TGTGCCAGCGTTGGTGGACAGGTGGCCTACGAGCAGTACTTC. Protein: CASVGGQVAYEQYF.

CDR3 DNA sequence: TGTGCCAGCAGAAACCTCGCGGGGAACGAGCAGTACTTC. Translating gives CASRNLAGNEQYF. The V call is TRBV7-6, the J call TRBJ2-7, with a possible D match to TRBD2 (6 bases). Trimming took 6 bases from V and 5 from J, leaving 14 bases between them. The length of the CDR3 is 13 residues. CDR1 is SGHVS, CDR2 FNYEAQ, per germline.

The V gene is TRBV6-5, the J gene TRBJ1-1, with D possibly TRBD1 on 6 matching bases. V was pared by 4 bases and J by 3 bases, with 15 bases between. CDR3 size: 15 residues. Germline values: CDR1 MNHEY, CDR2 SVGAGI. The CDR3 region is CASSSHGGRDTEAFF. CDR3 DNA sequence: TGTGCCAGCAGTTCCCATGGGGGCAGGGACACTGAAGCTTTCTTT.

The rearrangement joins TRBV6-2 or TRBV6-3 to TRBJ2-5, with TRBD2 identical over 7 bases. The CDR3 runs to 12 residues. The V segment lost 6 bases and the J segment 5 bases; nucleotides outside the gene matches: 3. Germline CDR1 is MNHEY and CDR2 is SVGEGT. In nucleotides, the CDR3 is TGTGCCAGCAGCCCCGGGGGGGAGACCCAGTACTTC. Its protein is CASSPGGETQYF.

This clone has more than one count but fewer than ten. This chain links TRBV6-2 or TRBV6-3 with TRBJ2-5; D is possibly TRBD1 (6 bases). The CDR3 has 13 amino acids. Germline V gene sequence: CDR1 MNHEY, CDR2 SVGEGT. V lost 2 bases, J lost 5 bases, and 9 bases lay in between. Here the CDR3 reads CASSYDRRETQYF. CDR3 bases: TGTGCCAGCAGTTACGACAGGCGGGAGACCCAGTACTTC.

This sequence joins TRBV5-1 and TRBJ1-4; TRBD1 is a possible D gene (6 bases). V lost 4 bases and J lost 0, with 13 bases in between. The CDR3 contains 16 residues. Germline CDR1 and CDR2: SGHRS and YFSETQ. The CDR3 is CASSPGQVATNEKLFF. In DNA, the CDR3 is TGCGCCAGCAGCCCGGGACAAGTTGCAACTAATGAAAAACTGTTTTTT.

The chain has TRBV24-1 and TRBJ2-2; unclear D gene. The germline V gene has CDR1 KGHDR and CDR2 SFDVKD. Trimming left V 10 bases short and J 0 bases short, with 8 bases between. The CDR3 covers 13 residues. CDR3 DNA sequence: TGTGCCACTGGGCAGCCGAACACCGGGGAGCTGTTTTTT. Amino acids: CATGQPNTGELFF.

As DNA, the CDR3 is TGTGCCAGTGGACAGCGGAGCTCCTACGAGCAGTACTTC. It yields the protein CASGQRSSYEQYF. The genes are TRBV27 and TRBJ2-7; a weak D match, TRBD1 (6 bases). Germline CDR1 and CDR2: MNHEY and SMNVEV (reference sequence). The CDR3 length is 13 residues. Trimming left V 9 bases short and J 0 bases short, with 12 bases between.

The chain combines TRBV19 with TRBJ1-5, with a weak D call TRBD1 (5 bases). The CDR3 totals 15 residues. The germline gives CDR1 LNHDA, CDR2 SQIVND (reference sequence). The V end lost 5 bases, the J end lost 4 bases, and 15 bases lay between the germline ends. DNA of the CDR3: TGTGCCAGTAGTTACAGGAGGAGGGATAATCAGCCCCAGCATTTT. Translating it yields CASSYRRRDNQPQHF.

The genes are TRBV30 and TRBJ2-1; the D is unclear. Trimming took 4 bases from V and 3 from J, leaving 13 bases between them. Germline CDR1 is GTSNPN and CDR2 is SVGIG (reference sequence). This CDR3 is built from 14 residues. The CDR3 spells CAWNYHGLYNEQFF. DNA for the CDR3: TGTGCCTGGAACTACCACGGCCTCTACAATGAGCAGTTCTTC.

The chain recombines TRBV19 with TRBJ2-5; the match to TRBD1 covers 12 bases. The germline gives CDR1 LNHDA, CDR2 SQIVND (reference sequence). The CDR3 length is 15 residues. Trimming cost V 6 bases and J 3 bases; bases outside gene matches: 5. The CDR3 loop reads CASRGTGGGEETQYF. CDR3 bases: TGTGCCAGTAGGGGGACAGGGGGCGGAGAAGAGACCCAGTACTTC.

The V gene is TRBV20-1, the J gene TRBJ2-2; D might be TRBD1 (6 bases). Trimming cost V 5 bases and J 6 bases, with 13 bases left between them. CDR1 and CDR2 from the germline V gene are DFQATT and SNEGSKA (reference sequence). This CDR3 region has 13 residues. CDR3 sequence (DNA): TGCAGTGCTCGTGGACCAGGGGCCGGGGAGCTGTTTTTT. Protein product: CSARGPGAGELFF.

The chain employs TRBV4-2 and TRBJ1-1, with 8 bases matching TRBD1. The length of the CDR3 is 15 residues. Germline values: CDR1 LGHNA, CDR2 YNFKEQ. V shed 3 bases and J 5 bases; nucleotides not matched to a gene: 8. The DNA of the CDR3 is TGTGCCAGCAGCCAGCCGGGGCAGGGGGCTACTGAAGCTTTCTTT. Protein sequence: CASSQPGQGATEAFF.

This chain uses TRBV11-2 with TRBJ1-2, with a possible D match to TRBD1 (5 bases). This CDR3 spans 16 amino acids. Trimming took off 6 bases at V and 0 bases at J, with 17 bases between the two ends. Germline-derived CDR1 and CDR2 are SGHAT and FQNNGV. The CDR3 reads CASRSRDSEANYGYTF. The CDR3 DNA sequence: TGTGCCAGCAGAAGTAGAGACAGTGAAGCTAACTATGGCTACACCTTC.

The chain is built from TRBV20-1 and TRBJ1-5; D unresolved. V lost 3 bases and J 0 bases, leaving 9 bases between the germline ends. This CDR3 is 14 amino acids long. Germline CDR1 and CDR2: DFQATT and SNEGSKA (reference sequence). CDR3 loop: CSASGLNSNQPQHF. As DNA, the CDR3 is TGCAGTGCTAGTGGACTGAATAGCAATCAGCCCCAGCATTTT.

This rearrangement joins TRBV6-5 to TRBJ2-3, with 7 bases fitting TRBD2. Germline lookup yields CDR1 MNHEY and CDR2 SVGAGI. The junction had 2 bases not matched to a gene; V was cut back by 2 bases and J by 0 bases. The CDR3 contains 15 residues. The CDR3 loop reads CASSYGGGSTDTQYF. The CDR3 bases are TGTGCCAGCAGTTACGGCGGGGGTAGCACAGATACGCAGTATTTT.

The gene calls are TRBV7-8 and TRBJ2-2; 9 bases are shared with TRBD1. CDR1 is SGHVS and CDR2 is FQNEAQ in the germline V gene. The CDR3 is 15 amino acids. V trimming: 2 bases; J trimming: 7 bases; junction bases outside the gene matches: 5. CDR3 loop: CASSLSQGAFGELFF. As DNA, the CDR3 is TGTGCCAGCAGCTTATCACAGGGGGCTTTCGGGGAGCTGTTTTTT.

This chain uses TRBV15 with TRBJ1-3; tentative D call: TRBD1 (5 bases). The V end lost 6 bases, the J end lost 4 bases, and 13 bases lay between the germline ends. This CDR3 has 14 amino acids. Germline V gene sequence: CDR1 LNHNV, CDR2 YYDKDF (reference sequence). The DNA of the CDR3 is TGTGCCACCAGTCACAGGTCAGGAGGAAACACCATATATTTT. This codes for CATSHRSGGNTIYF.

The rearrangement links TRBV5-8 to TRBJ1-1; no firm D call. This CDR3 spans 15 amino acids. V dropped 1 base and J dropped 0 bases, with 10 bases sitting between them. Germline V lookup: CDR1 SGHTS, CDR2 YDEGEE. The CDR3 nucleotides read TGTGCCAGCAGCTTGCGACACCACATGAACACTGAAGCTTTCTTT. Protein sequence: CASSLRHHMNTEAFF.

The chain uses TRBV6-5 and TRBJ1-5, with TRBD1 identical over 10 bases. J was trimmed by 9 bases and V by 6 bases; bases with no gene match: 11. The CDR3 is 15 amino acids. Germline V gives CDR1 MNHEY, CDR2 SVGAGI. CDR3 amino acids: CASSPGTGVAAPQHF. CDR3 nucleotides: TGTGCCAGCAGCCCCGGGACAGGGGTTGCGGCGCCCCAGCATTTT.

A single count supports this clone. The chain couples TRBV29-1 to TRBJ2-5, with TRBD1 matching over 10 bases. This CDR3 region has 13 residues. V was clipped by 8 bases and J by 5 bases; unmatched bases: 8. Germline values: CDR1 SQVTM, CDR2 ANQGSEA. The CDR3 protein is CSMTDRGMETQYF. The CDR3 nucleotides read TGCAGCATGACGGACAGGGGGATGGAGACCCAGTACTTC. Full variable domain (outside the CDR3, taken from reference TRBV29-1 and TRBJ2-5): SAVISQKPSRDICQRGTSLTIQCQVDSQVTMMFWYRQQPGQSLTLIATANQGSEATYESGFVIDKFPISRPNLTFSTLTVSNMSPEDSSIYLCSMTDRGMETQYFGPGTRLLVL.

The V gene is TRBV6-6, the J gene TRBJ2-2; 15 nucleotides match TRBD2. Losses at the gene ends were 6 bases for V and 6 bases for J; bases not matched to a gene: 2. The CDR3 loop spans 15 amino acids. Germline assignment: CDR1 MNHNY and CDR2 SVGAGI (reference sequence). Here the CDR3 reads CASRRTSGGAGELFF. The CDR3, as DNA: TGTGCCAGCAGGCGGACTAGCGGGGGGGCCGGGGAGCTGTTTTTT.

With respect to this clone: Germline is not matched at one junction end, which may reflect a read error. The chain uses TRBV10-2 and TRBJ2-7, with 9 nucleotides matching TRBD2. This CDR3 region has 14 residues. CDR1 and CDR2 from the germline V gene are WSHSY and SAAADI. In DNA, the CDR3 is TGCGCCAGCTGTGAGCTAGCGGGGAGTGCGGAGCAGTACTTC. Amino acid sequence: CASCELAGSAEQYF.

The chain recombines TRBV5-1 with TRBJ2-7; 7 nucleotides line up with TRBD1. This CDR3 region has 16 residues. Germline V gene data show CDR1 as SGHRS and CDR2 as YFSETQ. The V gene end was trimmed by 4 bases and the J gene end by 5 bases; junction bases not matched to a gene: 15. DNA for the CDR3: TGCGCCAGCAGCACCCGACAGGGTTTGGTATTCGACGAGCAGTACTTC. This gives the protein CASSTRQGLVFDEQYF.

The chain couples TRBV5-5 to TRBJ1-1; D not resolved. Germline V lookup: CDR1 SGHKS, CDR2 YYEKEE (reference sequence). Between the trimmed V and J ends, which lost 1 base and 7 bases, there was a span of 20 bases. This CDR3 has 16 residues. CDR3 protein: CASSLSTGSRGNEAFF. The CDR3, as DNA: TGTGCCAGCAGCTTGTCCACCGGGAGCAGAGGGAATGAAGCTTTCTTT.

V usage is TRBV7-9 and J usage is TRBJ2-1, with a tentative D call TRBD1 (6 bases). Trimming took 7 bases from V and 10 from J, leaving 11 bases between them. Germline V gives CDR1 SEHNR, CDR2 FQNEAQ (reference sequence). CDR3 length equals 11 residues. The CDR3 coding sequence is TGTGCCAGCAACGAAAGGGGGGAGCAGTTCTTC. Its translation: CASNERGEQFF.

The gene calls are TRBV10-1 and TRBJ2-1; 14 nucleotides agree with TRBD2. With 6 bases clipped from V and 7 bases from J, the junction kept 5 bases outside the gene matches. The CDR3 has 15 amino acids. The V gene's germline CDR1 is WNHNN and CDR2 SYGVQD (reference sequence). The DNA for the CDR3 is TGCGCCAGCAGCTCCGGGACTAGCGGGAGTAATGAGCAGTTCTTC. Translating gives CASSSGTSGSNEQFF.

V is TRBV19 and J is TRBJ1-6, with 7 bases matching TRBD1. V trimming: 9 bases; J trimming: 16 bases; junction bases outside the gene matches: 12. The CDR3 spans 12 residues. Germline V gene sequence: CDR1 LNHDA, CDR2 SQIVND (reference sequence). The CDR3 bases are TGTGCCAGCGGAGACAGGGAGGAAGTTCTCCACTTT. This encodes CASGDREEVLHF.

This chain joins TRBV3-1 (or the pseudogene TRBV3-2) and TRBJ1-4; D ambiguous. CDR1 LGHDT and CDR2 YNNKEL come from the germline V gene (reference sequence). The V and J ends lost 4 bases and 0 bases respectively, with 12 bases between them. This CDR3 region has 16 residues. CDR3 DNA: TGTGCCAGCAGCCGAACGGGAAGGGCAACTAATGAAAAACTGTTTTTT. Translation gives CASSRTGRATNEKLFF.

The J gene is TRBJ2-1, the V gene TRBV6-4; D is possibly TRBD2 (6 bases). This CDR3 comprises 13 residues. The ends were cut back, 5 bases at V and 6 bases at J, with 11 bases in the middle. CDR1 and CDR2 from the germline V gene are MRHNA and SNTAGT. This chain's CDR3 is CASSRGTGNEQFF. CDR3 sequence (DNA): TGTGCCAGCAGTCGCGGGACGGGCAATGAGCAGTTCTTC.